The TCR beta chain described here comes from a study of molecular identifiers for immune sequencing clone quantification. Study summary: Sequencing covered four of five parts into which replicate RNA from approximately 20,000 or 100,000 naive CD8 cells was split. Whole-study findings and limits: Jurkat TCR RNA spiked in from one cell could reportedly be detected among 900,000 or so naive cells. In cases of identical TCR molecules sharing a barcode, highly expanded clone sizes could be underestimated. Over 98% of effector molecules, but under 1% in naive cells, were held by clones with more than 20 RNA copies.

Germline CDR1 reads MNHNY; CDR2 reads SVGAGI (reference sequence). V was pared by 2 bases and J by 3 bases, with 3 bases between. The length of the CDR3 is 12 residues. MiXCR, applied by TCRdb to the PCR reads, yields one record per CDR3 protein. In the table there are 85,000 to 100,000 distinct CDR3 sequences, roughly 26% of which are singletons. This clonotype was seen ten or more times. Antigen specificity is unknown. The receptor comes from a human donor in good health. Some libraries in this study had Jurkat cell RNA spiked in. The J gene is TRBJ2-3, the V gene TRBV6-6; D not resolved. The sample taken for sequencing was naive CD8+ T cells from blood, with Jurkat cell RNA spiked in. Subset meaning: FACS-sorted CD8+CD4-CCR7+CD45RA+ naive T cells. CDR3 amino acids: CASSYGTDTQYF. In DNA form, the CDR3 reads TGTGCCAGCAGTTACGGAACAGATACGCAGTATTTT.